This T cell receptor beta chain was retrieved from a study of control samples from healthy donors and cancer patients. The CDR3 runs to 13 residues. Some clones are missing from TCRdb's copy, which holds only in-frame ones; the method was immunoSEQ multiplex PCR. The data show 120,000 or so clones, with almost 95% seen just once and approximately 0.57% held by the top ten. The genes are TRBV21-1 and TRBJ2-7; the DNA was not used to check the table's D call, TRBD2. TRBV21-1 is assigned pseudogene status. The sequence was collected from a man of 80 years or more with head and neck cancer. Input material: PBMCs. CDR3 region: CASSLKCSYEQYF. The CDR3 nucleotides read TGTGCCAGCAGCCTAAAATGCTCCTACGAGCAGTACTTC.